One and the same sample provided the 8 T cell receptor beta chains below, sequenced in a study of neurological immune-mediated disorders. TCRdb re-analysed the 5' RACE reads in MiXCR, keeping a single row per CDR3 protein. Of 45,000 to 55,000 distinct CDR3 sequences listed, about 4.1% are singletons. Sequenced: PBMCs. The receptor source for this set is a man in his fifties or sixties with multiple sclerosis.

In its sample, this clonotype was seen many times. The J gene is TRBJ2-1, the V gene TRBV19; the match to TRBD1 covers 9 bases. Losses at the gene ends were 9 bases for V and 0 bases for J; bases not matched to a gene: 6. The CDR3 sequence is 15 residues long. Germline V gene sequence: CDR1 LNHDA, CDR2 SQIVND (reference sequence). CDR3 protein: CASTWDRASYNEQFF. Here the CDR3 DNA reads TGTGCCAGCACTTGGGACAGGGCCTCCTACAATGAGCAGTTCTTC.

This clonotype has at least ten counts. The gene calls are TRBV5-1 and TRBJ2-1; no reliable D call. The CDR3 has 17 amino acids. The V and J ends lost 0 bases and 2 bases respectively, with 15 bases between them. Germline loops: CDR1 SGHRS, CDR2 YFSETQ. CDR3 loop: CASSLVGQLVAYNEQFF. CDR3 in DNA: TGCGCCAGCAGCTTGGTCGGTCAGCTAGTGGCCTACAATGAGCAGTTCTTC.

With regard to this clonotype: Relative to the germline gene, one junction end is altered; a read error may explain this. The J gene is TRBJ2-1, the V gene TRBV5-1, with D possibly TRBD1 on 6 matching bases. Germline V gives CDR1 SGHRS, CDR2 YFSETQ. This CDR3 region has 14 residues. The CDR3 is CASNSVQGWNEQFF. As DNA, the CDR3 is TGTGCCAGCAACTCCGTACAGGGTTGGAATGAGCAGTTCTTC.

In its sample, this clonotype was seen many times. The chain uses TRBV5-1 and TRBJ1-2, with TRBD1 matching over 10 bases. The germline V gene encodes CDR1 SGHRS and CDR2 YFSETQ. CDR3 size: 14 residues. The junction had 8 bases not matched to a gene; V was cut back by 3 bases and J by 9 bases. The CDR3 bases are TGCGCCAGCAGCTCGGCGGGGACAGGGGAAAGCTACACCTTC. Its translation: CASSSAGTGESYTF.

V and J are TRBV20-1 and TRBJ1-5, with 7 bases lining up with TRBD1. V gave up 5 bases and J gave up 8 bases; unmatched junction bases: 9. Germline V gene data show CDR1 as DFQATT and CDR2 as SNEGSKA (reference sequence). This CDR3 is 13 amino acids long. CDR3 in DNA: TGCAGTGCTGTCAGGGGGTTGGGGGAGCCCCAGCATTTT. Its protein product is CSAVRGLGEPQHF.

At least ten counts were recorded for this clonotype. CDR3 sequence (DNA): TGCGCCAGCAGCCGGGATATCTATGGCTACACCTTC. It encodes CASSRDIYGYTF. This chain connects TRBV5-1 to TRBJ1-2; D gene unclear. The CDR3 totals 12 residues. The V end was cut by 4 bases, the J end by 4 bases, with 8 bases between. Germline-derived CDR1 and CDR2 are SGHRS and YFSETQ.

The chain combines TRBV6-1 with TRBJ2-1, with 9 positions matching TRBD1. Germline V gene lookup returns CDR1 MNHNS and CDR2 SASEGT. CDR3 length equals 17 residues. V trimming: 6 bases; J trimming: 8 bases; junction bases outside the gene matches: 17. The CDR3 nucleotides read TGTGCCAGCAGGGCCCGGAACCCGGGACAGGGAAGGCATGAGCAGTTCTTC. Encoded protein: CASRARNPGQGRHEQFF.

In its sample, this clonotype was seen many times. The chain carries TRBV24-1 and TRBJ1-5; no definite D call. The ends were cut back, 5 bases at V and 1 base at J, with 11 bases in the middle. Germline V gene data show CDR1 as KGHDR and CDR2 as SFDVKD. This CDR3 has 15 amino acids. CDR3 DNA sequence: TGTGCCACCAGTGGCGGCGGAGAAAGCAATCAGCCCCAGCATTTT. This codes for CATSGGGESNQPQHF.